This T cell receptor beta chain came from a study of vaccination and CD4 T cells after COVID-19. The Oncomine TCR Beta short-read assay sequenced DNA from cultured CD4+ T cells. TCRdb analysed the PCR reads with MiXCR anew, one entry per CDR3 protein. This sample has about 19,000 distinct CDR3 sequences; approximately 33% occur once, and the top ten carry under 15%. The treatment was: roughly 11-day PBMC culture with coronavirus spike peptide pools or control peptides (ViraFEST assay). Only one count was recorded for this clonotype. Its antigen remains unidentified. Trimming took 5 bases from V and 1 from J, leaving 10 bases between them. The germline V gene encodes CDR1 SEHNR and CDR2 FQNEAQ (reference sequence). The CDR3 sequence is 14 residues long.

The chain carries TRBV7-9 and TRBJ2-3; D call uncertain. The sequenced sample was cultured CD4+ T cells from blood. This TCR was sampled from a human donor with COVID-19. The CDR3 sequence is CASSIGGRTDTQYF. CDR3 nucleotides: TGTGCCAGCAGCATCGGTGGCCGCACAGATACGCAGTATTTT.